This T cell receptor (beta chain) stems from a study of CXCR3-negative and CXCR3-positive naive CD8 T cells. Study details: A total of 130 million to 150 million TRB reads was generated, with about 1.5 +/- 0.3 million per library.

The CDR3 length is 15 residues. Germline assignment: CDR1 MGHRA and CDR2 YSYEKL. The study, taken as a whole, reports: CXCR3-positive naive cells had TRB CDR3s that were more hydrophobic than CXCR3-negative naive cells had. Similar TRBV-TRBJ usage characterized naive CXCR3-negative and CXCR3-positive cells; memory cells differed. Comparison of naive subsets found surface CD5 to be comparable, and TCR strength was inferred on the basis of TRB CDR3 properties.

Regarding this clonotype: What it binds is unknown.

Libraries were UMI-labeled 5' RACE TRB cDNA. TCRdb re-called the 5' RACE reads and catalogs CDR3 proteins one per entry, DNA excluded. The repertoire table contains roughly 130,000 distinct CDR3 sequences. The genes are TRBV4-1 and TRBJ1-1; TCRdb's D call of TRBD1 is untestable without DNA. This TCR came from a human donor in good health. Some clones in this sample may be carry-over from other donors' samples. The sample comprised naive CXCR3+ CD8+ T cells from blood. Subset indicated: CD45RO-CCR7+CD27+CD95- naive CD8+ T cells expressing CXCR3 (TNR3+). The CDR3 sequence is CASSQTWGQGTEAFF.